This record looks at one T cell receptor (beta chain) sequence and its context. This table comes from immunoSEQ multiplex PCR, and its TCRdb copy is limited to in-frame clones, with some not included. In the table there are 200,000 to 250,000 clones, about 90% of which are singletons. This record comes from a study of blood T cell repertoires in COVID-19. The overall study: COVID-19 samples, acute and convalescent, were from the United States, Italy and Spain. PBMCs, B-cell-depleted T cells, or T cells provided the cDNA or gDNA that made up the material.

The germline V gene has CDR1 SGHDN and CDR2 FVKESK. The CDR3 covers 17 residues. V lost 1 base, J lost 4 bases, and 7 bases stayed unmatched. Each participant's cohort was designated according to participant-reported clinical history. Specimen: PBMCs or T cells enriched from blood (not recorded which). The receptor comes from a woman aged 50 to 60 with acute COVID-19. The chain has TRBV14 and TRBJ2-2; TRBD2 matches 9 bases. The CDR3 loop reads CASSQVILAGVTGELFF. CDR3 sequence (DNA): TGTGCCAGCAGCCAAGTAATCTTAGCGGGAGTCACCGGGGAGCTGTTTTTT.